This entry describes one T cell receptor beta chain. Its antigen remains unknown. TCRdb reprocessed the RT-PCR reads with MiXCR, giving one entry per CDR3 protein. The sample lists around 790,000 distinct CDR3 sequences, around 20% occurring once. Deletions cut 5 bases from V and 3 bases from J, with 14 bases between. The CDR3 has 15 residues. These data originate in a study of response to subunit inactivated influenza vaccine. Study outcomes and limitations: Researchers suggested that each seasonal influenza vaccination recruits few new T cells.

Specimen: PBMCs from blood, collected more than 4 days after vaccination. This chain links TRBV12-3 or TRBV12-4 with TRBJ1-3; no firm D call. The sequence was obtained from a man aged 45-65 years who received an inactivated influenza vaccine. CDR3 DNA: TGTGCCAGCAGTCCTGGACTTTTGGATGGAAACACCATATATTTT. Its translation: CASSPGLLDGNTIYF.